A single sample gave rise to the 20 T cell receptor beta chains below, sequenced in a study of T cell changes during pregnancy in multiple sclerosis. Clones were read by immunoSEQ multiplex PCR, and TCRdb kept only the in-frame ones, dropping some. The data hold tens of thousands of clones, with roughly nine tenths observed a single time. Source: peripheral blood, taken in the first trimester of pregnancy. Source of these receptors: a female donor in good health, enrolled as a control in a pregnancy study.

This CDR3 reads CASSLNRGKVRETQYF. The CDR3 region has the DNA TGTGCCAGCAGCTTGAATCGAGGGAAAGTTAGAGAGACCCAGTACTTC. The rearrangement links TRBV7-9 to TRBJ2-5; the D gene is possibly TRBD2 (5 bases). The V and J ends lost 3 bases and 4 bases respectively, with 18 bases between them. The CDR3 extends over 16 amino acids. CDR1 and CDR2 (germline): SEHNR, FQNEAQ (reference sequence).

The V and J genes are TRBV21-1 and TRBJ1-5; no DNA check was done on the table's D call, TRBD1. TRBV21-1 counts as a pseudogene. The CDR3 is 15 amino acids. The CDR3 sequence: CASSKEGTVGQPQHF. CDR3 nucleotide sequence: TGTGCCAGCAGCAAAGAGGGGACAGTCGGTCAGCCCCAGCATTTT.

The sample holds many counts of this clone. This chain uses TRBV14 with TRBJ2-5; perhaps TRBD2 as D (6 bases). V lost 4 bases and J 7 bases, leaving 22 bases between the germline ends. The CDR3 spans 16 residues. Germline lookup yields CDR1 SGHDN and CDR2 FVKESK. The CDR3 nucleotides are TGTGCCAGCAGCCGGCCTCGGGGACTCGGTGATAGGACCCAGTACTTC. It translates to CASSRPRGLGDRTQYF.

The chain combines TRBV28 with TRBJ2-2; the D gene is possibly TRBD2 (5 bases). This CDR3 region has 16 residues. Trimming pared 8 bases from V and 5 bases from J, leaving 21 bases between. CDR1 is MDHEN and CDR2 is SYDVKM in the germline V gene. For the CDR3, the DNA is TGTGCCAGCGCGGGTGGGTCTGAAGGAAGGACCGGGGAGCTGTTTTTT. It specifies CASAGGSEGRTGELFF.

V gene TRBV27 combines with J gene TRBJ1-1, with 7 bases fitting TRBD1. Germline trimming cut 6 bases from V and 8 bases from J; bases unmatched to any gene: 6. Germline V gives CDR1 MNHEY, CDR2 SMNVEV (reference sequence). The CDR3 length is 12 residues. This chain's CDR3 is CASSDLGQEAFF. CDR3 DNA: TGTGCCAGCAGCGATTTGGGACAGGAAGCTTTCTTT.

This clone was detected a few times. The rearrangement joins TRBV19 to TRBJ1-2; TRBD1 matches 7 bases. Germline CDR1 LNHDA, CDR2 SQIVND (reference sequence). V lost 5 bases and J lost 3; bases outside the gene matches: 3. This CDR3 region has 13 residues. The CDR3 is CASSPQGDYGYTF. The CDR3, as DNA: TGTGCCAGTAGTCCTCAGGGGGACTATGGCTACACCTTC. Variable domain in full (rest from reference TRBV19 and TRBJ1-2): DGGITQSPKYLFRKEGQNVTLSCEQNLNHDAMYWYRQDPGQGLRLIYYSQIVNDFQKGDIAEGYSVSREKKESFPLTVTSAQKNPTAFYLCASSPQGDYGYTFGSGTRLTVV.

The chain couples TRBV5-1 to TRBJ1-1, with D possibly being TRBD1 (5 bases). V was cut by 2 bases and J by 2 bases, with 7 bases left in between. This CDR3 is 13 amino acids long. The V gene's germline CDR1 is SGHRS and CDR2 YFSETQ. CDR3 DNA: TGCGCCAGCAGCTTTACAGGCAACACTGAAGCTTTCTTT. It encodes CASSFTGNTEAFF.

The chain joins TRBV28 to TRBJ2-3, with 8 positions matching TRBD1. CDR1 and CDR2 (germline): MDHEN, SYDVKM. Trimming at V came to 8 bases and at J to 5 bases, leaving 6 bases not matched to a gene. This CDR3 has 13 residues. The CDR3 nucleotides read TGTGCCAGCCTGGGACAGGCAGGAGATACGCAGTATTTT. This encodes CASLGQAGDTQYF.

This rearrangement joins TRBV6-1 to TRBJ1-5; 7 positions match TRBD1. With V trimmed by 4 bases and J by 7 bases, 4 bases remained unmatched. The germline V gene encodes CDR1 MNHNS and CDR2 SASEGT. The CDR3 runs to 13 residues. CDR3: CASSGQGLQPQHF. The DNA for the CDR3 is TGTGCCAGCAGTGGACAGGGCTTGCAGCCCCAGCATTTT.

This chain uses TRBV7-2 with TRBJ2-1; 8 nucleotides agree with TRBD1. The CDR3 runs 14 residues. The V gene end was trimmed by 4 bases and the J gene end by 8 bases; junction bases not matched to a gene: 7. Germline CDR1 SGHTA, CDR2 FQGNSA. This chain's CDR3 is CASSSDRVMDEQFF. The CDR3 DNA sequence: TGTGCCAGCAGCTCGGACAGGGTTATGGATGAGCAGTTCTTC.

The V and J genes are TRBV6-6 and TRBJ1-1; 7 bases match TRBD1. V lost 6 bases to trimming and J lost 0 bases; unmatched junction nucleotides: 10. The CDR3 spans 16 residues. Per the germline V gene, CDR1 is MNHNY and CDR2 is SVGAGI (reference sequence). The CDR3 spells CASSPIRQGLNTEAFF. The CDR3 nucleotides are TGTGCCAGCAGCCCGATTAGACAGGGTTTGAACACTGAAGCTTTCTTT.

The chain recombines TRBV10-3 with TRBJ2-1; TRBD2 might be the D (6 bases). The germline V and J ends were trimmed by 7 bases and 8 bases, with 18 bases remaining between them. The CDR3 is 14 amino acids. Per germline, CDR1 ENHRY and CDR2 SYGVKD. The CDR3 DNA is TGTGCCATCAAAGAGGCGACGGGAGCCGATGAGCAGTTCTTC. Protein: CAIKEATGADEQFF.

This clone was seen just once. The chain carries TRBV5-6 and TRBJ1-5, with 8 bases identical to TRBD1. With V trimmed by 0 bases and J by 6 bases, 5 bases remained unmatched. This CDR3 is 15 amino acids long. Germline-derived CDR1 and CDR2 are SGHDT and YYEEEE. The CDR3 sequence is CASSLGQGAVQPQHF. The CDR3 region has the DNA TGTGCCAGCAGCTTGGGGCAGGGGGCTGTTCAGCCCCAGCATTTT.

J is TRBJ1-4 and V is TRBV28, with 8 bases aligning to TRBD1. This CDR3 region has 16 residues. V shed 7 bases, J shed 2 bases, and the junction held 9 bases outside the gene matches. CDR1 is MDHEN and CDR2 is SYDVKM in the germline V gene. This chain's CDR3 is CASTGQGGGTNEKLFF. The CDR3, as DNA: TGTGCCAGCACCGGACAGGGCGGGGGTACTAATGAAAAACTGTTTTTT.

This clone was found once. The chain combines TRBV19 with TRBJ1-2, with D possibly being TRBD1 (6 bases). Per germline, CDR1 LNHDA and CDR2 SQIVND (reference sequence). This CDR3 has 16 amino acids. Trimming removed 2 bases at V and 3 bases at J, with 16 bases between. CDR3 sequence: CASSIFPQGNDYGYTF. The CDR3 coding sequence is TGTGCCAGTAGTATATTTCCACAGGGAAACGACTATGGCTACACCTTC.

The chain is built from TRBV9 and TRBJ2-1; the match to TRBD2 covers 14 bases. Unmatched junction bases numbered 7, after V lost 4 bases and J lost 7 bases. The CDR3 has 16 residues. CDR1 is SGDLS and CDR2 is YYNGEE in the germline V gene. The CDR3 protein is CASSPGTSGSLNEQFF. The CDR3 DNA sequence: TGTGCCAGCAGCCCCGGGACTAGCGGGAGTCTAAATGAGCAGTTCTTC.

The chain carries TRBV27 and TRBJ1-2, with D tentatively TRBD1 (5 bases). The V gene's germline CDR1 is MNHEY and CDR2 SMNVEV (reference sequence). The length of the CDR3 is 13 residues. Trimming left V 4 bases short and J 3 bases short, with 9 bases between. CDR3 protein: CASSWGEHYGYTF. The DNA of the CDR3 is TGTGCCAGCAGTTGGGGGGAGCACTATGGCTACACCTTC.

The chain combines TRBV4-3 with TRBJ2-3; 11 bases are shared with TRBD2. V dropped 2 bases and J dropped 3; count of bases not matched to a gene: 4. The CDR3 length is 16 residues. Per the germline V gene, CDR1 is LGHNA and CDR2 is YSLEER. The CDR3 protein is CASSQMTSGVTDTQYF. Written as DNA, the CDR3 is TGCGCCAGCAGCCAAATGACTAGCGGGGTTACAGATACGCAGTATTTT.

The genes are TRBV7-2 and TRBJ2-7, with 8 bases matching TRBD2. Germline trimming cut 5 bases from V and 0 bases from J; bases unmatched to any gene: 6. Germline CDR1 and CDR2: SGHTA and FQGNSA. This CDR3 spans 15 amino acids. CDR3 region: CASSILAAFSYEQYF. Written as DNA, the CDR3 is TGTGCCAGCAGCATACTAGCGGCCTTCTCCTACGAGCAGTACTTC. Supplemented by reference TRBV7-2 and TRBJ2-7, the full variable domain reads GAGVSQSPSNKVTEKGKDVELRCDPISGHTALYWYRQSLGQGLEFLIYFQGNSAPDKSGLPSDRFSAERTGGSVSTLTIQRTQQEDSAVYLCASSILAAFSYEQYFGPGTRLTVT.

The J gene is TRBJ1-2, the V gene TRBV6-5, with 8 positions matching TRBD1. The CDR3 is 14 residues long. J lost 10 bases, V lost 6 bases, and 13 bases had no gene match. Germline CDR1 is MNHEY and CDR2 is SVGAGI. The DNA for the CDR3 is TGTGCCAGCAGCCAGGACAGGGAGCTAAATTTCTACACCTTC. Its translation is CASSQDRELNFYTF.